The rows below give T cell receptor beta chains drawn from one sample of a study of vaccination and CD4 T cells after COVID-19. These receptors' antigens are unknown. TCRdb re-called the PCR reads through MiXCR, storing one row per CDR3 protein. This sample carries fewer than 25,000 distinct CDR3 sequences, around 42% of them seen once, and the ten largest clones take roughly a tenth. Sequenced material: CD4+ T cells from blood, cultured in vitro, taken about 7 months after SARS-CoV-2 vaccination. These receptors were obtained from a human donor who had recovered from COVID-19. Both conserved end residues are part of each CDR3. Each record gives: J gene, D gene, V gene, clone size, CDR3 protein, CDR3 DNA. A D gene is named only where the DNA matches it firmly. Expanded clones are given a class, and other clones once, few, many or no size at all.

j_gene: TRBJ2-1; d_gene: TRBD2; v_gene: TRBV20-1; abundance: few; CDR3aa: CSARRAGGIIEQFF; CDR3nt: TGCAGTGCTAGACGGGCGGGAGGGATCATTGAGCAGTTCTTC
j_gene: TRBJ2-7; d_gene: .; v_gene: TRBV6-1; abundance: .; CDR3aa: CASTSEEAGAYEQYF; CDR3nt: TGTGCCAGCACCTCAGAAGAGGCAGGGGCCTACGAGCAGTACTTC
j_gene: TRBJ2-5; d_gene: .; v_gene: TRBV4-1; abundance: .; CDR3aa: CASSQWVRETQYF; CDR3nt: TGCGCCAGCAGCCAATGGGTGAGGGAGACCCAGTACTTC
j_gene: TRBJ2-5; d_gene: .; v_gene: TRBV6-1; abundance: .; CDR3aa: CASRLTRTAADQYF; CDR3nt: TGTGCCAGCAGACTAACGCGGACTGCCGCTGACCAGTACTTC
j_gene: TRBJ1-6; d_gene: .; v_gene: TRBV27; abundance: .; CDR3aa: CASSTRTNSALHF; CDR3nt: TGTGCCAGCAGCACCCGGACCAACTCGGCCCTCCACTTT
j_gene: TRBJ2-1; d_gene: .; v_gene: TRBV27; abundance: .; CDR3aa: CASSSTEGSEQFF; CDR3nt: TGTGCCAGCAGTTCGACAGAGGGTAGTGAGCAGTTCTTC
j_gene: TRBJ1-2; d_gene: .; v_gene: TRBV27; abundance: .; CDR3aa: CASSRWPPDYGYTF; CDR3nt: TGTGCCAGCAGTAGATGGCCTCCCGACTATGGCTACACCTTC
j_gene: TRBJ1-2; d_gene: .; v_gene: TRBV28; abundance: .; CDR3aa: CASSSTVNYGYTF; CDR3nt: TGTGCCAGCAGTTCGACAGTCAACTATGGCTACACCTTC
j_gene: TRBJ2-1; d_gene: TRBD1; v_gene: TRBV19; abundance: few; CDR3aa: CASSDDRGNEQFF; CDR3nt: TGTGCCAGTAGTGATGACAGGGGGAATGAGCAGTTCTTC
j_gene: TRBJ2-5; d_gene: .; v_gene: TRBV7-3; abundance: once; CDR3aa: CASSELIQETQYF; CDR3nt: TGTGCCAGCAGCGAACTCATTCAAGAGACCCAGTACTTC
j_gene: TRBJ2-1; d_gene: TRBD2; v_gene: TRBV7-2; abundance: .; CDR3aa: CASSLGLADNEQFF; CDR3nt: TGTGCCAGCAGCTTAGGTCTAGCGGACAATGAGCAGTTCTTC
j_gene: TRBJ1-1; d_gene: .; v_gene: TRBV23-1; abundance: .; CDR3aa: CASSPGQGYPEAFF; CDR3nt: TGCGCCAGCAGTCCGGGGCAGGGATACCCTGAAGCTTTCTTT
j_gene: TRBJ2-5; d_gene: .; v_gene: TRBV6-1; abundance: .; CDR3aa: CASSGRNQETQYF; CDR3nt: TGTGCCAGCAGTGGGCGCAATCAAGAGACCCAGTACTTC
j_gene: TRBJ2-3; d_gene: .; v_gene: TRBV11-2; abundance: .; CDR3aa: CASSPWGRGQRTQYF; CDR3nt: TGTGCCAGCAGCCCCTGGGGCCGAGGTCAACGTACGCAGTATTTT
j_gene: TRBJ2-3; d_gene: TRBD2; v_gene: TRBV7-8; abundance: .; CDR3aa: CASSTGLAGRDTQYF; CDR3nt: TGTGCCAGCAGCACTGGACTAGCGGGAAGAGATACGCAGTATTTT
j_gene: TRBJ2-5; d_gene: TRBD2; v_gene: TRBV7-2; abundance: few; CDR3aa: CASSPRLAGAETQYF; CDR3nt: TGTGCCAGCAGCCCAAGACTAGCGGGAGCAGAGACCCAGTACTTC
j_gene: TRBJ2-7; d_gene: TRBD2; v_gene: TRBV7-2; abundance: .; CDR3aa: CASSKGLAGVYEQYF; CDR3nt: TGTGCCAGCAGCAAGGGACTAGCGGGGGTCTACGAGCAGTACTTC
j_gene: TRBJ2-4; d_gene: .; v_gene: TRBV7-9; abundance: .; CDR3aa: CASSLSRAKNIQYF; CDR3nt: TGTGCCAGCAGCTTAAGTAGAGCCAAAAACATTCAGTACTTC
j_gene: TRBJ1-1; d_gene: .; v_gene: TRBV20-1; abundance: .; CDR3aa: CSASTADEAFF; CDR3nt: TGCAGTGCTAGTACCGCGGATGAAGCTTTCTTT
j_gene: TRBJ1-5; d_gene: .; v_gene: TRBV20-1; abundance: .; CDR3aa: CSASRNRLLNQPQHF; CDR3nt: TGCAGTGCTAGTCGGAATCGCCTCCTTAATCAGCCCCAGCATTTT
j_gene: TRBJ2-7; d_gene: .; v_gene: TRBV7-3; abundance: .; CDR3aa: CASSSVGTVYEQYF; CDR3nt: TGTGCCAGCAGTTCCGTCGGGACGGTGTACGAGCAGTACTTC
j_gene: TRBJ2-5; d_gene: .; v_gene: TRBV21-1; abundance: .; CDR3aa: CASSSRESGETQYF; CDR3nt: TGTGCCAGCAGCAGCCGGGAGTCTGGAGAGACCCAGTACTTC
j_gene: TRBJ1-2; d_gene: .; v_gene: TRBV6-1; abundance: .; CDR3aa: CASSAGAGYGYTF; CDR3nt: TGTGCCAGCAGTGCAGGGGCAGGGTATGGCTACACCTTC
j_gene: TRBJ2-5; d_gene: TRBD2; v_gene: TRBV10-3; abundance: .; CDR3aa: CAISDGLAGGQVETQYF; CDR3nt: TGTGCCATCAGTGACGGACTAGCGGGAGGGCAGGTAGAGACCCAGTACTTC
j_gene: TRBJ2-1; d_gene: TRBD2; v_gene: TRBV6-4; abundance: .; CDR3aa: CASSDSSSGIDEQFF; CDR3nt: TGTGCCAGCAGTGACTCGTCTAGCGGGATTGATGAGCAGTTCTTC
j_gene: TRBJ2-3; d_gene: TRBD1; v_gene: TRBV28; abundance: .; CDR3aa: CASSSSGQGMRDTQYF; CDR3nt: TGTGCCAGCAGTTCATCGGGACAGGGGATGAGGGATACGCAGTATTTT
j_gene: TRBJ1-2; d_gene: .; v_gene: TRBV7-9; abundance: .; CDR3aa: CASSLDWEVGYGYTF; CDR3nt: TGTGCCAGCAGCTTAGATTGGGAGGTCGGATATGGCTACACCTTC
j_gene: TRBJ2-1; d_gene: .; v_gene: TRBV6-2/TRBV6-3; abundance: .; CDR3aa: CASSKTSYNEQFF; CDR3nt: TGTGCCAGCAGCAAGACTAGCTACAATGAGCAGTTCTTC
j_gene: TRBJ2-3; d_gene: .; v_gene: TRBV20-1; abundance: few; CDR3aa: CSAQPGSTDTQYF; CDR3nt: TGCAGTGCCCAACCAGGGAGCACAGATACGCAGTATTTT
j_gene: TRBJ2-1; d_gene: .; v_gene: TRBV20-1; abundance: .; CDR3aa: CSAPRLVNNEQFF; CDR3nt: TGCAGTGCACCTCGACTAGTAAACAATGAGCAGTTCTTC
j_gene: TRBJ2-3; d_gene: TRBD2; v_gene: TRBV20-1; abundance: few; CDR3aa: CSAPRGVDTQYF; CDR3nt: TGCAGTGCTCCTCGGGGGGTTGATACGCAGTATTTT
j_gene: TRBJ1-2; d_gene: .; v_gene: TRBV10-3; abundance: .; CDR3aa: CAISEFPASPGHQAYGYTF; CDR3nt: TGTGCCATCAGTGAGTTTCCCGCGAGCCCGGGACACCAGGCATATGGCTACACCTTC
j_gene: TRBJ2-7; d_gene: .; v_gene: TRBV6-1; abundance: .; CDR3aa: CASSPRSDYEQYF; CDR3nt: TGTGCCAGCAGTCCCCGGTCCGACTACGAGCAGTACTTC
j_gene: TRBJ2-2; d_gene: TRBD1; v_gene: TRBV20-1; abundance: few; CDR3aa: CSARPSDRANTGELFF; CDR3nt: TGCAGTGCTCGCCCGTCGGACAGGGCGAACACCGGGGAGCTGTTTTTT
j_gene: TRBJ1-2; d_gene: .; v_gene: TRBV6-5; abundance: large; CDR3aa: CASSYNWVDGYTF; CDR3nt: TGTGCCAGCAGTTACAATTGGGTGGATGGCTACACCTTC
j_gene: TRBJ2-1; d_gene: .; v_gene: TRBV2; abundance: .; CDR3aa: CASSDGYNEQFF; CDR3nt: TGTGCCAGCAGTGACGGATACAATGAGCAGTTCTTC
j_gene: TRBJ2-4; d_gene: .; v_gene: TRBV7-2; abundance: .; CDR3aa: CASSLGGQTKNIQYF; CDR3nt: TGTGCCAGCAGCCTAGGGGGACAAACCAAAAACATTCAGTACTTC
j_gene: TRBJ2-1; d_gene: .; v_gene: TRBV7-2; abundance: .; CDR3aa: CASSSDRSSYNEQFF; CDR3nt: TGTGCCAGCAGCTCCGACAGAAGCTCCTACAATGAGCAGTTCTTC
j_gene: TRBJ2-7; d_gene: TRBD2; v_gene: TRBV6-2/TRBV6-3; abundance: .; CDR3aa: CASSWSGRFHEQYF; CDR3nt: TGTGCCAGCAGTTGGAGCGGGAGGTTCCACGAGCAGTACTTC
j_gene: TRBJ1-5; d_gene: .; v_gene: TRBV11-2; abundance: .; CDR3aa: CASSIYRDQPQHF; CDR3nt: TGTGCCAGCAGCATCTACAGGGATCAGCCCCAGCATTTT
j_gene: TRBJ1-2; d_gene: .; v_gene: TRBV7-8; abundance: few; CDR3aa: CASSLQQGYYGYTF; CDR3nt: TGTGCCAGCAGCTTACAACAGGGATACTATGGCTACACCTTC
j_gene: TRBJ1-5; d_gene: .; v_gene: TRBV14; abundance: .; CDR3aa: CASSLGVGGAPQHF; CDR3nt: TGTGCCAGCAGCCTCGGAGTAGGGGGAGCGCCCCAGCATTTT
j_gene: TRBJ1-5; d_gene: .; v_gene: TRBV27; abundance: few; CDR3aa: CASSFGGNQPQHF; CDR3nt: TGTGCCAGCAGTTTCGGTGGTAATCAGCCCCAGCATTTT
j_gene: TRBJ2-3; d_gene: .; v_gene: TRBV7-3; abundance: .; CDR3aa: CASSPSAGADTQYF; CDR3nt: TGTGCCAGCAGCCCCTCGGCAGGGGCAGATACGCAGTATTTT
j_gene: TRBJ2-1; d_gene: .; v_gene: TRBV29-1; abundance: .; CDR3aa: CSFRVLGNEQFF; CDR3nt: TGCAGCTTCCGGGTTTTAGGGAACGAGCAGTTCTTC
j_gene: TRBJ2-3; d_gene: .; v_gene: TRBV7-3; abundance: .; CDR3aa: CASSFGGGADTQYF; CDR3nt: TGTGCCAGCAGCTTTGGGGGCGGGGCAGATACGCAGTATTTT
j_gene: TRBJ2-3; d_gene: .; v_gene: TRBV19; abundance: medium-sized; CDR3aa: CASSQPSAADTQYF; CDR3nt: TGTGCCAGTAGTCAGCCCTCCGCCGCAGATACGCAGTATTTT
j_gene: TRBJ1-2; d_gene: .; v_gene: TRBV20-1; abundance: .; CDR3aa: CSALAATGYGYTF; CDR3nt: TGCAGTGCCCTAGCCGCCACAGGTTATGGCTACACCTTC
j_gene: TRBJ2-5; d_gene: .; v_gene: TRBV2; abundance: .; CDR3aa: CASSLSETQYF; CDR3nt: TGTGCCAGCAGCCTTTCAGAGACCCAGTACTTC
j_gene: TRBJ2-5; d_gene: .; v_gene: TRBV20-1; abundance: few; CDR3aa: CSARDYETQYF; CDR3nt: TGCAGTGCTAGAGATTACGAGACCCAGTACTTC